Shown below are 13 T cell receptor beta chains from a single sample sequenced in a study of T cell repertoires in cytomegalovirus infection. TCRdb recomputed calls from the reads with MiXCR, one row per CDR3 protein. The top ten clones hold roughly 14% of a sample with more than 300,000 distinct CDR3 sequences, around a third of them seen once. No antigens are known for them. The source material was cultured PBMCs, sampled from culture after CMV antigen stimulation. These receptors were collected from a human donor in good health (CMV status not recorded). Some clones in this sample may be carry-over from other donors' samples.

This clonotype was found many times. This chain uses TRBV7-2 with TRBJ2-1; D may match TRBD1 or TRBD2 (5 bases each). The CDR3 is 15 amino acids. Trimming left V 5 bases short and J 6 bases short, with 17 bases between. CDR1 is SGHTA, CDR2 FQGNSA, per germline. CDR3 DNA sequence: TGTGCCAGCAGCGAGACCGGGACGCCGATCAATGAGCAGTTCTTC. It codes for CASSETGTPINEQFF.

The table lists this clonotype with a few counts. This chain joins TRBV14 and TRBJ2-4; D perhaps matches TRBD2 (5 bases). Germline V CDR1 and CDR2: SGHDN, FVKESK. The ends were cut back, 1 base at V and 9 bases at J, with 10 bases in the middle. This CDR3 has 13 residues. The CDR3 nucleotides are TGTGCCAGCAGCCAAGTAGCGTCGGCCATTCAGTACTTC. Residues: CASSQVASAIQYF.

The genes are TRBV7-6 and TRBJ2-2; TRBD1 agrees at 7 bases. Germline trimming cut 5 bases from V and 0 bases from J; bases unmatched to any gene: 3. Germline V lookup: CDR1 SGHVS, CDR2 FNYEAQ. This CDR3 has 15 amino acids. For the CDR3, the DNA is TGTGCCAGCAGCGCCGGACAGGCGAACACCGGGGAGCTGTTTTTT. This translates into CASSAGQANTGELFF.

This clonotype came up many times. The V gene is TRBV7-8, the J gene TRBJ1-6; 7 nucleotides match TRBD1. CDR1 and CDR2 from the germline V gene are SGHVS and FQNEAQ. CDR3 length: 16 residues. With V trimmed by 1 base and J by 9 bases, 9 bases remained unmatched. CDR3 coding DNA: TGTGCCAGCAGCTTAGGGACGACAGGGTCGAGTTCACCCCTCCACTTT. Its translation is CASSLGTTGSSSPLHF.

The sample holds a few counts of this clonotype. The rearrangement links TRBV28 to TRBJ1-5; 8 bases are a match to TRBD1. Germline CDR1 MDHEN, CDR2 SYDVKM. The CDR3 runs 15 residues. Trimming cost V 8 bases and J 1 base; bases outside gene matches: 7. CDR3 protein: CASVTGTGSNQPQHF. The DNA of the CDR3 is TGTGCCAGCGTCACCGGGACAGGAAGCAATCAGCCCCAGCATTTT.

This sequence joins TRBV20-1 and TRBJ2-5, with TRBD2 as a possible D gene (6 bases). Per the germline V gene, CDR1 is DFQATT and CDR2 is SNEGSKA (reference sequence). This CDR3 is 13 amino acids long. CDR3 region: CSILGGVPETQYF. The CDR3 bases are TGCAGCATTCTCGGGGGAGTTCCAGAGACCCAGTACTTC.

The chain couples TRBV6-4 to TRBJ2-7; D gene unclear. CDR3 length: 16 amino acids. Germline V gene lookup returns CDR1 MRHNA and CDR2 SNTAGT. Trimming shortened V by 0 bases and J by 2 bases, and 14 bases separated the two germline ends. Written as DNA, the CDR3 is TGTGCCAGCAGTGACTCGGATGAACTGAAGGCCTACGAGCAGTACGTC. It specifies CASSDSDELKAYEQYV.

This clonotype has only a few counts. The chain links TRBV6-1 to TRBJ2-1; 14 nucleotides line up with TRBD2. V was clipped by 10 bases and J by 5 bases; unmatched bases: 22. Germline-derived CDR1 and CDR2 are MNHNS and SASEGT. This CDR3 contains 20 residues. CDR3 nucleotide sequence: TGTGCCATCATACACTCCCCCGGACTAGCGGGAGGTACGACACACAATGAGCAGTTCTTC. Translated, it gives CAIIHSPGLAGGTTHNEQFF.

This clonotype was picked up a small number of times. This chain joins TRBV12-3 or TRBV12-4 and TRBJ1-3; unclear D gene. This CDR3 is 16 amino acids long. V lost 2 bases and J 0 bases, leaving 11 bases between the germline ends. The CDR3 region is CASSLSARSSGNTIYF. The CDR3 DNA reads TGTGCCAGCAGTTTATCTGCCAGGTCCTCTGGAAACACCATATATTTT.

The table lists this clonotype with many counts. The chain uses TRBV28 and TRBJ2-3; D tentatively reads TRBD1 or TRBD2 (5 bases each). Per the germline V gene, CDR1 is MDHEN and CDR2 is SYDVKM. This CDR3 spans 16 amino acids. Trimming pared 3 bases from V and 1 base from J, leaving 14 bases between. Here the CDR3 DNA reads TGTGCCAGCAGTTTCGGGACCACAGGAGGCACAGATACGCAGTATTTT. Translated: CASSFGTTGGTDTQYF.

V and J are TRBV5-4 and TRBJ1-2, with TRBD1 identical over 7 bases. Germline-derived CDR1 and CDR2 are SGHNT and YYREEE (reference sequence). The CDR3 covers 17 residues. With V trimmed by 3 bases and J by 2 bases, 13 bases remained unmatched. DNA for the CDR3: TGTGCCAGCAGCTCCGACAGGACAGGCGAATTGAACTATGGCTACACCTTC. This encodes CASSSDRTGELNYGYTF.

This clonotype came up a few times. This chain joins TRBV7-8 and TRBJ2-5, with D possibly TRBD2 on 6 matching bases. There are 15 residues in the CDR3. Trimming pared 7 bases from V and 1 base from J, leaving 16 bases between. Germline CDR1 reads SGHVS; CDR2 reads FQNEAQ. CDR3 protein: CASIGTLSPQETQYF. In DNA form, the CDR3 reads TGTGCCAGCATCGGGACTTTATCCCCCCAAGAGACCCAGTACTTC.

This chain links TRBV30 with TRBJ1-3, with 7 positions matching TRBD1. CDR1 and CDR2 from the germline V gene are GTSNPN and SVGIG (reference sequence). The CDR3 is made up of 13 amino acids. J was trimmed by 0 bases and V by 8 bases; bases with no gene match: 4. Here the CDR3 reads CAGQENSGNTIYF. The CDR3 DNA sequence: TGTGCCGGACAGGAGAACTCTGGAAACACCATATATTTT.